The 5 T cell receptor beta chains presented below share a single source sample, sequenced in a study of CD8+ T cells in alopecia areata. The sample's treatment: oral pan-JAK inhibitor, 5-10 mg twice daily. Following extraction, RNA underwent reverse transcription to cDNA, which served as the sequencing template. The repertoire was sequenced with immunoSEQ multiplex PCR; TCRdb's copy has only in-frame clones and lacks some. The table lists around 100,000 clones, just under 60% of them singletons, with about 16% in the top ten. Material: CD8+ T cells sorted from blood, obtained between weeks 55 and 65, from a patient treated with tofacitinib. Every receptor here comes from a human donor with alopecia areata.

This clone was found a few times. This chain joins TRBV18 and TRBJ2-4, with D unclear. Germline V lookup: CDR1 KGHSH, CDR2 LQKENI. Trimming shortened V by 2 bases and J by 9 bases, and 14 bases separated the two germline ends. The CDR3 consists of 14 residues. CDR3: CASSPTQGLIIQYF. CDR3 in DNA: TGTGCCAGCTCACCAACCCAAGGGTTGATCATTCAGTACTTC. Full variable domain (remainder filled in from reference TRBV18 and TRBJ2-4): NAGVMQNPRHLVRRRGQEARLRCSPMKGHSHVYWYRQLPEEGLKFMVYLQKENIIDESGMPKERFSAEFPKEGPSILRIQQVVRGDSAAYFCASSPTQGLIIQYFGAGTRLSVL.

V gene TRBV29-1 combines with J gene TRBJ2-3, with TRBD2 matching 9 bases. V lost 4 bases, J lost 4 bases, and 9 bases stayed unmatched. CDR1 is SQVTM and CDR2 is ANQGSEA in the germline V gene. The CDR3 loop spans 15 amino acids. CDR3 loop: CSVALGGGAADTQYF. CDR3 sequence (DNA): TGCAGCGTTGCTTTGGGCGGGGGGGCAGCAGATACGCAGTATTTT.

This sequence joins TRBV5-6 and TRBJ1-1; D call uncertain. The germline V gene encodes CDR1 SGHDT and CDR2 YYEEEE. The germline V and J ends were trimmed by 4 bases and 0 bases, with 7 bases remaining between them. CDR3 length: 13 residues. The CDR3 reads CASSDTVNTEAFF. CDR3 sequence (DNA): TGTGCCAGCAGCGATACAGTGAACACTGAAGCTTTCTTT.

The J gene is TRBJ1-2, the V gene TRBV9; no clear D gene. With 3 bases removed from V and 4 bases from J, the gap between germline ends came to 22 bases. Looked up from germline, CDR1 is SGDLS and CDR2 is YYNGEE. CDR3 length: 17 amino acids. CDR3 sequence reads: CASSANHADGSLYGYTF. In DNA, the CDR3 is TGTGCCAGCAGCGCCAACCACGCGGACGGGTCACTCTATGGCTACACCTTC.

The chain is built from TRBV19 and TRBJ1-5; the D is unclear. Trimming pared 1 base from V and 1 base from J, leaving 5 bases between. Germline CDR1 reads LNHDA; CDR2 reads SQIVND (reference sequence). The CDR3 contains 14 residues. The CDR3 coding sequence is TGTGCCAGTAGTATAGGGGGAAGCAATCAGCCCCAGCATTTT. It is translated as CASSIGGSNQPQHF.